What follows are 11 T cell receptor beta chains derived from one specimen sequenced in a study of blood T cell repertoires in COVID-19. Only in-frame clones appear in the TCRdb table, and some are missing; sequencing was by immunoSEQ multiplex PCR. In the table there are around 250,000 clones, 75% to 95% of which are singletons. Sequencing was done on a sample of PBMCs or T cells enriched from blood (not recorded which). These receptors came from a man aged 35 to 55 who had been exposed to COVID-19.

This chain links TRBV5-6 with TRBJ2-1; D gene ambiguous. The CDR3 is made up of 15 amino acids. Germline loops: CDR1 SGHDT, CDR2 YYEEEE. V dropped 2 bases and J dropped 0 bases, with 9 bases sitting between them. The CDR3 here is CASSFEAYSYNEQFF. Written as DNA, the CDR3 is TGTGCCAGCAGCTTTGAGGCCTACTCCTACAATGAGCAGTTCTTC.

The chain joins TRBV27 to TRBJ2-2, with D possibly being TRBD2 (5 bases). Germline assignment: CDR1 MNHEY and CDR2 SMNVEV (reference sequence). CDR3 size: 14 residues. V lost 3 bases and J 5 bases, leaving 10 bases between the germline ends. This CDR3 reads CASSFGGVTGELFF. As DNA, the CDR3 is TGTGCCAGCAGTTTTGGAGGAGTAACCGGGGAGCTGTTTTTT.

This rearrangement joins TRBV6-2 or TRBV6-3 to TRBJ1-5; no definite D call. V dropped 0 bases and J dropped 1 base, with 13 bases sitting between them. CDR1 is MNHEY, CDR2 SVGEGT, per germline. This CDR3 comprises 17 residues. CDR3 DNA: TGTGCCAGCAGTTACTCGTACGGGATGGAGAGCAATCAGCCCCAGCATTTT. Protein: CASSYSYGMESNQPQHF.

This chain uses TRBV5-4 with TRBJ1-6; unclear D gene. This CDR3 contains 15 residues. Germline V lookup: CDR1 SGHNT, CDR2 YYREEE (reference sequence). V lost 0 bases, J lost 7 bases, and 11 bases lay in between. CDR3 nucleotides: TGTGCCAGCAGCTTGGCCGGGTCGCGGAATTCACCCCTCCACTTT. Protein product: CASSLAGSRNSPLHF.

The CDR3, as DNA: TGTGCCAGCAGCCAGGGCACAAACACCATATATTTT. Residues: CASSQGTNTIYF. V and J are TRBV6-5 and TRBJ1-3, with a possible D match to TRBD1 (5 bases). Trimming left V 6 bases short and J 6 bases short, with 9 bases between. CDR1 MNHEY and CDR2 SVGAGI come from the germline V gene. The CDR3 covers 12 residues.

Points on this clone: Distinct nucleotide sequences in the sample also encode this CDR3. This sequence joins TRBV5-1 and TRBJ2-2, with D uncertain. Between the trimmed V and J ends, which lost 0 bases and 0 bases, there was a span of 6 bases. The CDR3 has 15 residues. Germline V gives CDR1 SGHRS, CDR2 YFSETQ. CDR3 sequence (DNA): TGCGCCAGCAGCTTGGGGGCTACGAACACCGGGGAGCTGTTTTTT. As protein: CASSLGATNTGELFF.

The chain uses TRBV19 and TRBJ1-5, with 10 bases matching TRBD1. The V gene's germline CDR1 is LNHDA and CDR2 SQIVND (reference sequence). The V gene end was trimmed by 3 bases and the J gene end by 6 bases; junction bases not matched to a gene: 11. The CDR3 covers 17 residues. CDR3 sequence reads: CASSIFSSGTGVQPQHF. The CDR3 DNA is TGTGCCAGTAGTATCTTTTCGAGTGGGACAGGGGTTCAGCCCCAGCATTTT.

This chain connects TRBV11-2 to TRBJ2-5; a weak D match, TRBD1 (6 bases). V was pared by 5 bases and J by 10 bases, with 14 bases between. CDR3 length equals 12 residues. Per the germline V gene, CDR1 is SGHAT and CDR2 is FQNNGV. The CDR3 reads CASSALTGHQYF. Written as DNA, the CDR3 is TGTGCCAGCAGCGCGTTGACAGGACACCAGTACTTC.

About this clone: In the same sample, other DNA sequences code for this CDR3. This chain links TRBV7-3 with TRBJ1-1; possible D gene TRBD1, 5 bases. This CDR3 spans 13 amino acids. V was clipped by 4 bases and J by 1 base, with 7 bases between them. CDR1 SGHTA and CDR2 FQGTGA come from the germline V gene. CDR3 loop: CASSSQENTEAFF. For the CDR3, the DNA is TGTGCCAGCAGCTCACAGGAGAACACTGAAGCTTTCTTT. The complete variable domain, with remaining parts taken from reference TRBV7-3 and TRBJ1-1, reads GAGVSQTPSNKVTEKGKYVELRCDPISGHTALYWYRQSLGQGPEFLIYFQGTGAADDSGLPNDRFFAVRPEGSVSTLKIQRTERGDSAVYLCASSSQENTEAFFGQGTRLTVV.

The rearrangement joins TRBV30 to TRBJ2-3; D possibly corresponds to TRBD1 (5 bases). CDR1 GTSNPN and CDR2 SVGIG come from the germline V gene (reference sequence). The CDR3 is made up of 14 amino acids. The V end was cut by 0 bases, the J end by 2 bases, with 9 bases between. CDR3: CAWSVGDPTDTQYF. The CDR3 nucleotides read TGTGCCTGGAGTGTAGGGGATCCCACAGATACGCAGTATTTT.

The rearrangement uses TRBV5-4 and TRBJ2-1; 11 bases fit TRBD2. Germline assignment: CDR1 SGHNT and CDR2 YYREEE (reference sequence). The CDR3 covers 16 residues. The V and J ends lost 3 bases and 8 bases, in that order; junction bases with no gene match: 10. The CDR3 DNA reads TGTGCCAGCAGCTCGAACCTAGCGGGAGGATTCTATGAGCAGTTCTTC. Its translation is CASSSNLAGGFYEQFF.